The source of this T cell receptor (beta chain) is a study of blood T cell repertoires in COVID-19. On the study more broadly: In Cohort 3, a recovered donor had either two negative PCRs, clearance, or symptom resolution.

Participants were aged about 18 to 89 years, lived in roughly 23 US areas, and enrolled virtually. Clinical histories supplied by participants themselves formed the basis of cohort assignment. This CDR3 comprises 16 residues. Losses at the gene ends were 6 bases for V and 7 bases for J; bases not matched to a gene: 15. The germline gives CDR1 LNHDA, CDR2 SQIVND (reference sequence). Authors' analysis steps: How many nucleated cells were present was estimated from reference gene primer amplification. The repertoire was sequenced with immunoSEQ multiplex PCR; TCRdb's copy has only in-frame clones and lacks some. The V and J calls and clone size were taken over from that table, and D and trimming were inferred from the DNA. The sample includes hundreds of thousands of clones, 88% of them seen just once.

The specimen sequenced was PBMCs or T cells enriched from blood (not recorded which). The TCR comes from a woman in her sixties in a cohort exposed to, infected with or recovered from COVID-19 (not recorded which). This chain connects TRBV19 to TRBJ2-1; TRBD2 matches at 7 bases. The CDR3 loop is CASSSIGAGSGNEQFF. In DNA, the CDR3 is TGTGCCAGTAGCTCTATAGGGGCAGGTAGCGGGAATGAGCAGTTCTTC.